These 16 T cell receptor beta chains share one sample of origin, sequenced in a study of T cell repertoires and Cas9 in healthy adults. Assay: immunoSEQ multiplex PCR; the TCRdb copy retains only in-frame clones and omits some. The table shows 11,000 to 15,000 clones, with 89% occurring only once. The specimen sequenced was Tregs (CD4+, CD25+, CD127-, CD137-, CD154-) from PBMCs; culture status not recorded. The receptor source for this set is a human donor in good health.

This chain connects TRBV4-3 to TRBJ1-6, with D possibly TRBD1 on 6 matching bases. CDR1 LGHNA and CDR2 YSLEER come from the germline V gene. This CDR3 contains 19 residues. Between the trimmed V and J ends, which lost 5 bases and 0 bases, there was a span of 20 bases. For the CDR3, the DNA is TGCGCCAGCAGCTCGGGCGGGGGGCTCCTCAGCTCCTATAATTCACCCCTCCACTTT. Its translation: CASSSGGGLLSSYNSPLHF.

This clone was observed a handful of times. This chain joins TRBV19 and TRBJ1-1, with 7 bases lining up with TRBD1. The CDR3 extends over 14 amino acids. Trimming took 2 bases from V and 7 from J; bases not matched to a gene: 7. Germline CDR1 LNHDA, CDR2 SQIVND (reference sequence). This chain's CDR3 is CASSILGQTFEAFF. CDR3 nucleotide sequence: TGTGCCAGTAGTATATTGGGACAGACTTTTGAAGCTTTCTTT.

The CDR3 reads CSVHAGTGNTEAFF. CDR3 nucleotides: TGCAGCGTTCATGCCGGGACAGGGAACACTGAAGCTTTCTTT. The chain uses TRBV29-1 and TRBJ1-1; TRBD1 aligns across 8 bases. The CDR3 contains 14 residues. Looked up from germline, CDR1 is SQVTM and CDR2 is ANQGSEA. V gave up 5 bases and J gave up 1 base; unmatched junction bases: 6.

Only one count was recorded for this clone. This sequence joins TRBV29-1 and TRBJ1-1; no firm D call. This CDR3 has 14 residues. Trimming cost V 4 bases and J 4 bases, with 16 bases left between them. The V gene's germline CDR1 is SQVTM and CDR2 ANQGSEA. CDR3 sequence reads: CSVAVGPMTTEAFF. Written as DNA, the CDR3 is TGCAGCGTTGCAGTCGGGCCCATGACCACTGAAGCTTTCTTT. Looking up the rest from reference TRBV29-1 and TRBJ1-1 gives the full variable domain: SAVISQKPSRDICQRGTSLTIQCQVDSQVTMMFWYRQQPGQSLTLIATANQGSEATYESGFVIDKFPISRPNLTFSTLTVSNMSPEDSSIYLCSVAVGPMTTEAFFGQGTRLTVV.

The rearrangement joins TRBV11-3 to TRBJ1-6, with D unresolved. Germline lookup yields CDR1 SGHNT and CDR2 YENEEA. The CDR3 sequence is 15 residues long. Trimming cost V 0 bases and J 1 base, with 4 bases left between them. CDR3 nucleotide sequence: TGTGCCAGCAGCTTAGACGGGTCCTATAATTCACCCCTCCACTTT. As protein: CASSLDGSYNSPLHF.

The chain carries TRBV29-1 and TRBJ1-1; D ambiguous. The CDR3 extends over 12 amino acids. Germline CDR1 SQVTM, CDR2 ANQGSEA. The V end lost 1 base, the J end lost 2 bases, and 5 bases lay between the germline ends. The CDR3 DNA is TGCAGCGTTGAAGCATTTAACACTGAAGCTTTCTTT. Translated, it gives CSVEAFNTEAFF.

This chain uses TRBV5-6 with TRBJ2-3; D is unresolved. The germline V and J ends were trimmed by 7 bases and 2 bases, with 14 bases remaining between them. The germline CDR1 and CDR2 sequences are SGHDT and YYEEEE. The CDR3 length is 14 residues. CDR3 amino acids: CASEAMALTDTQYF. The CDR3 DNA follows: TGTGCCAGCGAGGCGATGGCACTCACAGATACGCAGTATTTT.

V is TRBV11-2 and J is TRBJ1-1; D is unclear. V shed 2 bases and J shed 1 base, with 5 bases lying between them. The CDR3 contains 13 residues. Per the germline V gene, CDR1 is SGHAT and CDR2 is FQNNGV. DNA of the CDR3: TGTGCCAGCAGCTTAAACGGGAACACTGAAGCTTTCTTT. Translated: CASSLNGNTEAFF. Filled out from reference TRBV11-2 and TRBJ1-1, the complete variable domain reads EAGVAQSPRYKIIEKRQSVAFWCNPISGHATLYWYQQILGQGPKLLIQFQNNGVVDDSQLPKDRFSAERLKGVDSTLKIQPAKLEDSAVYLCASSLNGNTEAFFGQGTRLTVV.

The chain uses TRBV2 and TRBJ2-7, with D possibly being TRBD2 (6 bases). CDR1 and CDR2 (germline): SNHLY, FYNNEI. The V and J ends lost 4 bases and 6 bases respectively, with 10 bases between them. This CDR3 region has 12 residues. In DNA form, the CDR3 reads TGTGCCAGCAGTGCGCGGGGCGGCGAGCAGTACTTC. It specifies CASSARGGEQYF.

V is TRBV7-9 and J is TRBJ2-7, with D possibly TRBD1 on 5 matching bases. V lost 5 bases to trimming and J lost 2 bases, with 19 bases between them. CDR1 is SEHNR, CDR2 FQNEAQ, per germline (reference sequence). There are 16 residues in the CDR3. The CDR3 loop is CASSLRAQGRTYEQYF. CDR3 in DNA: TGTGCCAGCAGCCTTAGGGCCCAGGGCCGAACCTACGAGCAGTACTTC.

The chain employs TRBV7-2 and TRBJ1-2; D unresolved. Per germline, CDR1 SGHTA and CDR2 FQGNSA. CDR3 length: 12 amino acids. The V gene lost 3 bases and the J gene lost 8 bases, with 10 bases spanning the gap. The CDR3 spells CASSFYRTGYTF. The CDR3, as DNA: TGTGCCAGCAGCTTCTATAGGACGGGCTACACCTTC.

V is TRBV4-3 and J is TRBJ2-1, with 7 nucleotides matching TRBD1. The junction had 1 base not matched to a gene; V was cut back by 1 base and J by 4 bases. Germline loops: CDR1 LGHNA, CDR2 YSLEER. The CDR3 sequence is 14 residues long. The CDR3 nucleotides read TGCGCCAGCAGCCAAGCAGGGGGATACAATGAGCAGTTCTTC. It specifies CASSQAGGYNEQFF.

This clone was detected only once. CDR3 coding DNA: TGTGCCAGCAGTTACCAGGGGCAAGACACTGAAGCTTTCTTT. This encodes CASSYQGQDTEAFF. V gene TRBV6-6 combines with J gene TRBJ1-1; the D gene is possibly TRBD1 (6 bases). Germline CDR1 reads MNHNY; CDR2 reads SVGAGI (reference sequence). CDR3 length: 14 residues. The V end lost 2 bases, the J end lost 3 bases, and 10 bases lay between the germline ends.

The V and J genes are TRBV19 and TRBJ1-2, with D unclear. The CDR3 spans 12 residues. The V end lost 10 bases, the J end lost 8 bases, and 17 bases lay between the germline ends. CDR1 is LNHDA, CDR2 SQIVND, per germline (reference sequence). The CDR3 spells CATTGSGLGYTF. CDR3 nucleotides: TGTGCCACCACCGGCTCCGGCCTGGGCTACACCTTC.

The V gene is TRBV4-1, the J gene TRBJ2-5; D is uncertain. This CDR3 comprises 11 residues. V lost 4 bases and J lost 5, with 5 bases in between. Germline assignment: CDR1 MGHRA and CDR2 YSYEKL. The CDR3 is CASSLRETQYF. The CDR3 DNA reads as TGCGCCAGCAGCCTTCGGGAGACCCAGTACTTC.

This clone was picked up a small number of times. The rearrangement joins TRBV18 to TRBJ1-2; tentative D call: TRBD1 (5 bases). The V and J ends lost 6 bases and 7 bases respectively, with 21 bases between them. Germline V gene sequence: CDR1 KGHSH, CDR2 LQKENI. The CDR3 is 15 amino acids. The CDR3 spells CASSQSGGVGAGYTF. CDR3 DNA: TGTGCCAGCTCCCAATCGGGAGGGGTTGGCGCTGGCTACACCTTC.